This entry lists 30 T cell receptor beta chains sequenced from one sample in a study of shared clonotypes between healthy human individuals. Clones were sequenced by immunoSEQ multiplex PCR, and TCRdb holds only the in-frame ones, with some missing. This table holds approximately 530,000 clones, 95% to 96% found once. Sequenced: naive CD4+ T cells sorted from blood. The subset denotes: CD45RA+ positively selected. The receptors originated from a woman younger than 45 in good health.

The chain joins TRBV6-1 to TRBJ2-1; D gene ambiguous. Trimming took 4 bases from V and 7 from J, leaving 14 bases between them. The CDR3 extends over 14 amino acids. Germline values: CDR1 MNHNS, CDR2 SASEGT. The CDR3 DNA follows: TGTGCCAGCAGTGCCGCCGTCTCCCAGAATGAGCAGTTCTTC. This translates into CASSAAVSQNEQFF.

The J gene is TRBJ2-7, the V gene TRBV5-6, with D perhaps being TRBD1 or TRBD2 (5 bases each). Germline loops: CDR1 SGHDT, CDR2 YYEEEE. V lost 4 bases and J 1 base, leaving 21 bases between the germline ends. This CDR3 has 17 amino acids. The CDR3 nucleotides are TGTGCCAGCAGCCAAGGGACGGTAGATGAAACTTCCTACGAGCAGTACTTC. Protein product: CASSQGTVDETSYEQYF.

The chain carries TRBV11-2 and TRBJ2-7; TRBD2 aligns across 11 bases. Germline V gives CDR1 SGHAT, CDR2 FQNNGV. V dropped 5 bases and J dropped 3; count of bases not matched to a gene: 6. This CDR3 is 15 amino acids long. The DNA for the CDR3 is TGTGCCAGCAGCCACCCCGGGACTAGCGGCTACGAGCAGTACTTC. Its translation: CASSHPGTSGYEQYF.

This chain links TRBV2 with TRBJ1-3; 8 bases agree with TRBD1. Germline CDR1 and CDR2: SNHLY and FYNNEI. The V gene end was trimmed by 1 base and the J gene end by 5 bases; junction bases not matched to a gene: 4. The CDR3 is 15 amino acids. CDR3 protein: CASSEVGQGRNTIYF. For the CDR3, the DNA is TGTGCCAGCAGTGAAGTAGGACAGGGCAGAAACACCATATATTTT.

The rearrangement links TRBV11-2 to TRBJ2-7, with a tentative D call TRBD2 (5 bases). Germline V gene lookup returns CDR1 SGHAT and CDR2 FQNNGV. V was clipped by 3 bases and J by 2 bases, with 11 bases between them. The CDR3 spans 14 residues. The CDR3 bases are TGTGCCAGCAGCTTTTCGGGAACCCCCTACGAGCAGTACTTC. Its translation: CASSFSGTPYEQYF. Full variable domain (remainder filled in from reference TRBV11-2 and TRBJ2-7): EAGVAQSPRYKIIEKRQSVAFWCNPISGHATLYWYQQILGQGPKLLIQFQNNGVVDDSQLPKDRFSAERLKGVDSTLKIQPAKLEDSAVYLCASSFSGTPYEQYFGPGTRLTVT.

This chain's CDR3 is CASSDRGWLNEQFF. DNA of the CDR3: TGTGCCAGCAGTGACCGGGGATGGTTAAATGAGCAGTTCTTC. The chain recombines TRBV2 with TRBJ2-1, with a possible D match to TRBD2 (5 bases). Germline CDR1 SNHLY, CDR2 FYNNEI. The CDR3 loop spans 14 amino acids. The V end lost 3 bases, the J end lost 7 bases, and 13 bases lay between the germline ends.

V usage is TRBV5-1 and J usage is TRBJ2-7; 8 bases fit TRBD1. This CDR3 is 15 amino acids long. The J segment lost 9 bases and the V segment lost 5 bases, leaving 16 bases of the junction unmatched. CDR1 SGHRS and CDR2 YFSETQ come from the germline V gene. The CDR3 protein is CASRKRTGLESGQYF. The DNA of the CDR3 is TGCGCCAGCAGAAAACGGACAGGGTTAGAATCTGGGCAGTACTTC.

The chain has TRBV6-1 and TRBJ1-5; possible D gene TRBD1, 5 bases. The germline CDR1 and CDR2 sequences are MNHNS and SASEGT. The CDR3 has 14 amino acids. V was pared by 5 bases and J by 1 base, with 9 bases between. CDR3 bases: TGTGCCAGCAGTCTATCAGGGAGCAATCAGCCCCAGCATTTT. It yields the protein CASSLSGSNQPQHF.

This chain links TRBV5-6 with TRBJ2-2, with D unresolved. Germline V lookup: CDR1 SGHDT, CDR2 YYEEEE. The CDR3 sequence is 14 residues long. The V end was cut by 0 bases, the J end by 1 base, with 4 bases between. CDR3 residues: CASSLVQNTGELFF. As DNA, the CDR3 is TGTGCCAGCAGCTTGGTTCAGAACACCGGGGAGCTGTTTTTT.

The chain uses TRBV5-1 and TRBJ1-1; D not certain. V lost 0 bases to trimming and J lost 0 bases, with 9 bases between them. The V gene's germline CDR1 is SGHRS and CDR2 YFSETQ. CDR3 size: 15 residues. This CDR3 reads CASSLGGVVNTEAFF. CDR3 sequence (DNA): TGCGCCAGCAGCTTGGGAGGCGTCGTGAACACTGAAGCTTTCTTT.

This chain uses TRBV28 with TRBJ1-2; possible D gene TRBD1, 6 bases. CDR3 length equals 13 residues. V dropped 2 bases and J dropped 6 bases, with 10 bases sitting between them. Germline V gene sequence: CDR1 MDHEN, CDR2 SYDVKM. CDR3 protein: CASSLMAGDGYTF. The CDR3 DNA sequence: TGTGCCAGCAGTTTAATGGCAGGGGATGGCTACACCTTC.

The chain carries TRBV6-5 and TRBJ2-7, with TRBD2 matching 13 bases. With V trimmed by 6 bases and J by 5 bases, 7 bases remained unmatched. Germline V gene lookup returns CDR1 MNHEY and CDR2 SVGAGI. The CDR3 totals 15 residues. CDR3 sequence: CASRGLAGNPNEQYF. The CDR3 region has the DNA TGTGCCAGCAGGGGACTAGCGGGAAACCCCAACGAGCAGTACTTC.

The chain carries TRBV2 and TRBJ1-4; 8 positions agree with TRBD1. The CDR3 is 13 residues long. Germline lookup yields CDR1 SNHLY and CDR2 FYNNEI. Unmatched junction bases numbered 9, after V lost 10 bases and J lost 8 bases. The CDR3 loop reads CATKQGEREKLFF. The CDR3 DNA sequence: TGTGCCACCAAACAGGGGGAGCGCGAAAAACTGTTTTTT.

CDR3 nucleotide sequence: TGTGCCAGCAAGAAGGGACTAGCGGCTTACAATGAGCAGTTCTTC. Its protein product is CASKKGLAAYNEQFF. The chain couples TRBV2 to TRBJ2-1; TRBD2 aligns across 11 bases. V lost 7 bases and J lost 4; bases outside the gene matches: 6. The CDR3 is made up of 15 amino acids. In germline, CDR1 is SNHLY, CDR2 FYNNEI.

The genes are TRBV28 and TRBJ2-1; no firm D call. V was clipped by 8 bases and J by 3 bases, with 17 bases between them. The CDR3 is 15 amino acids. The V gene's germline CDR1 is MDHEN and CDR2 SYDVKM. The CDR3 nucleotides read TGTGCCAGCGCCCTGTGGAACGACGTCTACAATGAGCAGTTCTTC. Its protein is CASALWNDVYNEQFF.

V and J are TRBV13 and TRBJ2-7; D is possibly TRBD1 (6 bases). The CDR3 spans 15 residues. Germline lookup yields CDR1 PRHDT and CDR2 FYEKMQ (reference sequence). The V end lost 2 bases, the J end lost 3 bases, and 14 bases lay between the germline ends. The DNA of the CDR3 is TGTGCCAGCAGCTTACCGGGACACAAACTCTACGAGCAGTACTTC. It is translated as CASSLPGHKLYEQYF.

This chain connects TRBV5-4 to TRBJ2-2; the match to TRBD1 covers 9 bases. The CDR3 covers 14 residues. J was trimmed by 7 bases and V by 0 bases; bases with no gene match: 1. Per the germline V gene, CDR1 is SGHNT and CDR2 is YYREEE (reference sequence). The CDR3 DNA reads TGTGCCAGCAGCTTGGGACAGGGGGTCGGGGAGCTGTTTTTT. Its protein product is CASSLGQGVGELFF.

The V call is TRBV5-1, the J call TRBJ1-3; 7 bases line up with TRBD1. The J segment lost 0 bases and the V segment lost 2 bases, leaving 5 bases of the junction unmatched. The CDR3 loop spans 16 amino acids. CDR1 is SGHRS and CDR2 is YFSETQ in the germline V gene. CDR3 loop: CASSFSTGHSGNTIYF. Written as DNA, the CDR3 is TGCGCCAGCAGCTTCTCGACAGGGCACTCTGGAAACACCATATATTTT.

The chain has TRBV5-1 and TRBJ2-2, with D possibly TRBD1 on 5 matching bases. Germline loops: CDR1 SGHRS, CDR2 YFSETQ. Trimming pared 2 bases from V and 6 bases from J, leaving 17 bases between. The CDR3 totals 16 residues. The CDR3 reads CASSLAGMSPPGELFF. Here the CDR3 DNA reads TGCGCCAGCAGCTTAGCAGGGATGTCTCCCCCCGGGGAGCTGTTTTTT.

The CDR3 sequence: CASSYGGAGNTIYF. The CDR3 bases are TGTGCCAGCAGTTACGGGGGCGCTGGAAACACCATATATTTT. The gene calls are TRBV6-5 and TRBJ1-3; D possibly corresponds to TRBD1 (6 bases). Deletions cut 2 bases from V and 2 bases from J, with 7 bases between. The CDR3 covers 14 residues. Germline V gene data show CDR1 as MNHEY and CDR2 as SVGAGI.

The chain uses TRBV2 and TRBJ2-1; 12 nucleotides agree with TRBD2. Per germline, CDR1 SNHLY and CDR2 FYNNEI. The V gene end was trimmed by 5 bases and the J gene end by 9 bases; junction bases not matched to a gene: 8. There are 15 residues in the CDR3. CDR3 in amino acids: CASSIGTSGPREQFF. CDR3 bases: TGTGCCAGCAGTATCGGGACTAGCGGGCCTCGTGAGCAGTTCTTC.

The chain joins TRBV4-1 to TRBJ2-1; 9 nucleotides align to TRBD2. V dropped 0 bases and J dropped 3; count of bases not matched to a gene: 9. Germline CDR1 is MGHRA and CDR2 is YSYEKL. The CDR3 loop spans 18 amino acids. CDR3 nucleotide sequence: TGCGCCAGCAGCCAAGATGCGACAGCGGGAGGAATCTACAATGAGCAGTTCTTC. Its protein product is CASSQDATAGGIYNEQFF.

This chain links TRBV30 with TRBJ1-5; D may be TRBD1 (5 bases). Trimming shortened V by 2 bases and J by 7 bases, and 27 bases separated the two germline ends. The CDR3 totals 18 residues. Per the germline V gene, CDR1 is GTSNPN and CDR2 is SVGIG (reference sequence). CDR3 protein: CAWSRGQGTGIFYQPQHF. The CDR3 DNA is TGTGCCTGGAGTAGAGGTCAGGGCACCGGGATTTTCTACCAGCCCCAGCATTTT. Full variable domain (rest looked up from reference TRBV30 and TRBJ1-5): SQTIHQWPATLVQPVGSPLSLECTVEGTSNPNLYWYRQAAGRGLQLLFYSVGIGQISSEVPQNLSASRPQDRQFILSSKKLLLSDSGFYLCAWSRGQGTGIFYQPQHFGDGTRLSIL.

The gene calls are TRBV30 and TRBJ2-7, with D unclear. Germline V gene sequence: CDR1 GTSNPN, CDR2 SVGIG (reference sequence). The CDR3 is 12 residues long. The germline V and J ends were trimmed by 0 bases and 5 bases, with 8 bases remaining between them. This CDR3 is CAWSVDGNEQYF. The CDR3 DNA is TGTGCCTGGAGTGTAGATGGGAACGAGCAGTACTTC.

This chain uses TRBV19 with TRBJ1-6, with D perhaps matching TRBD1 (5 bases). V lost 6 bases to trimming and J lost 8 bases, with 8 bases between them. Germline lookup yields CDR1 LNHDA and CDR2 SQIVND (reference sequence). This CDR3 region has 12 residues. The CDR3 loop is CASRTRDSPLHF. The CDR3 DNA is TGTGCCAGTAGGACCAGGGATTCACCCCTCCACTTT.

The V call is TRBV19, the J call TRBJ1-4; D unclear. Germline-derived CDR1 and CDR2 are LNHDA and SQIVND (reference sequence). There are 11 residues in the CDR3. Trimming stripped 3 bases from V and 6 bases from J, with 2 bases between. CDR3 protein: CASSIDEKLFF. The CDR3 nucleotides are TGTGCCAGTAGTATTGATGAAAAACTGTTTTTT.

Remarks on this clone: Other DNA sequences in this specimen translate into the identical CDR3. The CDR3 reads CASRQGPGNTIYF. The CDR3 coding sequence is TGTGCCAGCAGACAGGGCCCTGGAAACACCATATATTTT. This chain links TRBV28 with TRBJ1-3, with TRBD1 as a possible D gene (6 bases). There are 13 residues in the CDR3. Germline V lookup: CDR1 MDHEN, CDR2 SYDVKM. Trimming stripped 6 bases from V and 2 bases from J, with 8 bases between.

This clone appeared once. The rearrangement joins TRBV19 to TRBJ1-4; possibly TRBD1 for D (5 bases). The length of the CDR3 is 12 residues. Per the germline V gene, CDR1 is LNHDA and CDR2 is SQIVND (reference sequence). Trimming removed 10 bases at V and 4 bases at J, with 10 bases between. The CDR3 sequence is CANTDINEKLFF. As DNA, the CDR3 is TGTGCCAACACGGACATTAATGAAAAACTGTTTTTT. The full variable domain, in which reference TRBV19 and TRBJ1-4 provide the parts outside the CDR3, is DGGITQSPKYLFRKEGQNVTLSCEQNLNHDAMYWYRQDPGQGLRLIYYSQIVNDFQKGDIAEGYSVSREKKESFPLTVTSAQKNPTAFYLCANTDINEKLFFGSGTQLSVL.

The chain employs TRBV5-8 and TRBJ2-5, with 13 bases aligning to TRBD2. The DNA end is more similar to TRBJ2-7, so the J call may be wrong. There are 19 residues in the CDR3. Germline V gene data show CDR1 as SGHTS and CDR2 as YDEGEE. The CDR3, as DNA: TGTGCCAGCAGCTTGGTTGTACTAGCGGGAGGGCCAACGACCTACGAGCAGTACTTC. This translates into CASSLVVLAGGPTTYEQYF.

The chain recombines TRBV5-4 with TRBJ1-2, with D perhaps matching TRBD1 (5 bases). V was pared by 4 bases and J by 4 bases, with 11 bases between. CDR3 length: 13 residues. The germline gives CDR1 SGHNT, CDR2 YYREEE (reference sequence). CDR3 nucleotide sequence: TGTGCCAGCAGCCGGGACGTACCCTATGGCTACACCTTC. Protein sequence: CASSRDVPYGYTF.